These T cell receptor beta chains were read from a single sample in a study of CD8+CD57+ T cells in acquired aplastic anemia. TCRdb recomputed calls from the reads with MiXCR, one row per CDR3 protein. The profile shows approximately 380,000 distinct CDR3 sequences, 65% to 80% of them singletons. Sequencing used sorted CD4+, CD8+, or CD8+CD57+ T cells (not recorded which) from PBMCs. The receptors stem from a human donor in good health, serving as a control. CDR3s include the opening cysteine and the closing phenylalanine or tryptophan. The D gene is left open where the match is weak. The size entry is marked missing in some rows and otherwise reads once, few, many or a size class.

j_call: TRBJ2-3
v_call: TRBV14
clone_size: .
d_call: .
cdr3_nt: TGTGCCAGCAGCCCCACGGGCCGGGGGGCTTCTCCCCAGTATTTT
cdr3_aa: CASSPTGRGASPQYF

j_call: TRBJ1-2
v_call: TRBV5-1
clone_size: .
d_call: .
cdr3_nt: TGCGCCAGTAGCTTGGATCTCAGGAGTGGCTACACCTTC
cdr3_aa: CASSLDLRSGYTF

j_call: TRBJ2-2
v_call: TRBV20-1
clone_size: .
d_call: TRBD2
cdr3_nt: TGCAGTGCTAGGACTAGCGGGGGGCCAGCCGGGGAGCTGTTTTTT
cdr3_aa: CSARTSGGPAGELFF

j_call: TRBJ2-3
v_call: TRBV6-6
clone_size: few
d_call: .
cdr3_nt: TGTGCCAGCAGTTACTCGATGGGGGGGGGGCCGAGGTACACAGATACGCAGTATTTT
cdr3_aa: CASSYSMGGGPRYTDTQYF

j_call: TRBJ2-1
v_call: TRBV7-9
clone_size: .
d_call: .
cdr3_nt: TGTGCCAGCAGCTTAGAGGGGGGGCTCCCCTACAATGAGCAGTTCTTC
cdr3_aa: CASSLEGGLPYNEQFF

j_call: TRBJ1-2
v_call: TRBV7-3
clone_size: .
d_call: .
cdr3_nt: TGTGCCAGCAGCCCCGGTCGGGCAGCTCAACTAGGTGGCTACACCTTC
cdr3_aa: CASSPGRAAQLGGYTF

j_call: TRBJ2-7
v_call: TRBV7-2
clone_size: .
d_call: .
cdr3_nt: TGTGCCAGCAGCCTAACCCCGGGAGAACAGGATGGCTACTTC
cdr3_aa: CASSLTPGEQDGYF

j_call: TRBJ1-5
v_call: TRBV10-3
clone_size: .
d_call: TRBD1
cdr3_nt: TGTGCCATCAGTGATCGGGACAGGGACAATCAGCCCCAGCATTTT
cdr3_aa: CAISDRDRDNQPQHF

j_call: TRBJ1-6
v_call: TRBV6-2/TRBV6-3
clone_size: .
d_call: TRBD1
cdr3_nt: TGTGCCAGCAGGGGGACAGGGAAACAGCCCCTCCACTTT
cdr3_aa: CASRGTGKQPLHF

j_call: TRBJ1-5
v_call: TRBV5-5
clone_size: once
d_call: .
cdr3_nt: TGTGCCAGCAGCTTGGATTTTGGGAGCAATCAGCCCCAGCATTTT
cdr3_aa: CASSLDFGSNQPQHF

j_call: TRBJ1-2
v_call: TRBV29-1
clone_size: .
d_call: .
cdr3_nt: TGCAGCGCAGCGAGGGGAGCCTATGGCTACACCTTC
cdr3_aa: CSAARGAYGYTF

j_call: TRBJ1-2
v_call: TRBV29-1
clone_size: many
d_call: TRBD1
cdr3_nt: TGCAGCGTTGAAGAATCACAGGGGGCGACTGGCTACACCTTC
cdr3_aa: CSVEESQGATGYTF

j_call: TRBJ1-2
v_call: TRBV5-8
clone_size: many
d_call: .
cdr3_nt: TGTGCCAGCAGCTTACAGAACTATGGCTACACCTTC
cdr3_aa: CASSLQNYGYTF

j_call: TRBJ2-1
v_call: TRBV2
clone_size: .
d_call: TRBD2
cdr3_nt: TGTGCCAGCAGTGAAGGGCTAGCCGGGGGGTACGTGCAGTTCTTC
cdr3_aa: CASSEGLAGGYVQFF

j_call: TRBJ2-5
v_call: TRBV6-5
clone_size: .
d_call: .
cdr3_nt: TGTGCCAGCAGTTCCCGAGGCCGGGAGACCCAGTACTTC
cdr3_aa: CASSSRGRETQYF

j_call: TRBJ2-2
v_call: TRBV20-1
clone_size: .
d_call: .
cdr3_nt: TGCAGTGCTAGAGATATGAAGGGGGGCCTGGCCGGGGAGCTGTTTTTT
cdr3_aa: CSARDMKGGLAGELFF

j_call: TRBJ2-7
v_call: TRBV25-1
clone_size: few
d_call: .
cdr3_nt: TGTGCCAGCAGTGATTATCAGGGGTACGAGCAGTACTTC
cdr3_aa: CASSDYQGYEQYF

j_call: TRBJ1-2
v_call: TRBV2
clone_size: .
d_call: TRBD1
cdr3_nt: TGTGCCAGCAGTGGGACAGGGCGGAACTATGGCTACACCTTC
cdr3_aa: CASSGTGRNYGYTF

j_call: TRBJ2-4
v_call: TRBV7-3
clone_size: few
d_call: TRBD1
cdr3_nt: TGTGCCAGCAGCCAAGGATTCGGAGACAGGGGTCAAAACATTCAGTACTTC
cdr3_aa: CASSQGFGDRGQNIQYF

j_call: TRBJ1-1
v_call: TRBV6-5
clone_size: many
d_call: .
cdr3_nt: TGTGCCAGCGGGGGAGTACTTGTGAGGACAACTGAAGCTTTCTTT
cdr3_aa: CASGGVLVRTTEAFF

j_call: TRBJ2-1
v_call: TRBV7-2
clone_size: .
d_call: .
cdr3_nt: TGCGCCAGCAGCTTAACTGGGCGGGACTTTTTATTCTTC
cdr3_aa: CASSLTGRDFLFF

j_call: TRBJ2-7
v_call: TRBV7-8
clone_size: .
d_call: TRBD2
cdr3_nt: TGTGCCAGCAGCCTACTGGGGCGGGGGGGCCAGGATGCGCAGTACTTC
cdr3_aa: CASSLLGRGGQDAQYF

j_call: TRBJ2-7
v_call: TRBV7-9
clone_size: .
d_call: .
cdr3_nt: TGTGCCAGCAGCCCAGGGGATGCTGGCGAGCCGTACTTC
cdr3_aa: CASSPGDAGEPYF

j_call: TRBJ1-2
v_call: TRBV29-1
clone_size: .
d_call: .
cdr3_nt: TGCAGCGGGCATGGGGTCTATGGCTACACCTTC
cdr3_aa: CSGHGVYGYTF

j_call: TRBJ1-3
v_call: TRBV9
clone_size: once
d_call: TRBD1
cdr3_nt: TGTGCCAGCAGCGTAGTAGAGGACAGGGTGGGTTTTTTCGGAAACACCATATATTTT
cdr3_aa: CASSVVEDRVGFFGNTIYF

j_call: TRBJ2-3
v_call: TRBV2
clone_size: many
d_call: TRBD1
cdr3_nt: TGTGCCAGCAGGGGGACAGGGTTCGGGACGGTAGCGACAGATACGCAGTATTTT
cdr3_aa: CASRGTGFGTVATDTQYF

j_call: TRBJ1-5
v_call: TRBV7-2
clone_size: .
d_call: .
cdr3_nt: TGTGCCAGCAGCTTAGCCCCCGGGTCCGGTCAGCACCAGCATTTT
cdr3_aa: CASSLAPGSGQHQHF

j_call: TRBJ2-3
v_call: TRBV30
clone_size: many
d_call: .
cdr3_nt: TGTGCCTGGACGGGCAGGAACACAGATACGCAGTATTTT
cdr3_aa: CAWTGRNTDTQYF

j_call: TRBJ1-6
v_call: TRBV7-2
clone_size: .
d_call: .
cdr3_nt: TGTGCCAGCAGCTTAGTCGACGGCGCAGATACGCAGCTTCACTTT
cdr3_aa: CASSLVDGADTQLHF

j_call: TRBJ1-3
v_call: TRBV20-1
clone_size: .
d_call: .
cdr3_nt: TGCAGTGCTCGGGAAGCGAGAGACAATCACACCATATATTTT
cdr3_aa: CSAREARDNHTIYF

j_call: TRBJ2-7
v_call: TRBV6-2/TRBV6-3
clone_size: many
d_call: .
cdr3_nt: TGTGCCAGCAGTTGGGACGGTAAATACGAGCAGTACTTC
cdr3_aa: CASSWDGKYEQYF

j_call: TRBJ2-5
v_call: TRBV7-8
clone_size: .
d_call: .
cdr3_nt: TGTGCCAGCAGCTTTGAGGTGCACAGGGGGGGAATAGAGGAGACCCAGTACTTC
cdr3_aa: CASSFEVHRGGIEETQYF

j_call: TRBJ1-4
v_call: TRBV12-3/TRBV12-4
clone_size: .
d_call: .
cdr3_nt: TGTGCCAGCAGTCGAGGGTGGGGCGGGGAAAAACTGTTTTTT
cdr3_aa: CASSRGWGGEKLFF

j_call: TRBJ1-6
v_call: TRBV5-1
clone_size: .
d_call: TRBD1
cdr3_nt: TGTGCCAGCAGCAGGGAACAGGGGGAAGCCTCACCCCTCCACTTT
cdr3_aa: CASSREQGEASPLHF

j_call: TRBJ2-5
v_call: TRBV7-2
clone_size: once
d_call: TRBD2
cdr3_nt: TGTGCCAGTACTGGCGGGGGGGAGACCCAGTACTTC
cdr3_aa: CASTGGGETQYF

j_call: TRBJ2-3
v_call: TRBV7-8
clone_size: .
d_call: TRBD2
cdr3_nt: TGCGCCAGCAGCCCCGAAGGACTAGCGGGGGTGGATTCGCAGTATTTT
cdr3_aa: CASSPEGLAGVDSQYF

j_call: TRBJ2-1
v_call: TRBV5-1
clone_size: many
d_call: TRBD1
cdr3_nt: TGCGCCAGCAGCTTAGCGGACAGGGGTTGGGGTGAGCAGTTCTTC
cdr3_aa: CASSLADRGWGEQFF

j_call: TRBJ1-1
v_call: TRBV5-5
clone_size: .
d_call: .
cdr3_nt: TGTGCCAGCAGCCAGGAGAGGGCTGGGTACACTGAAGCTTTCTTT
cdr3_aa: CASSQERAGYTEAFF

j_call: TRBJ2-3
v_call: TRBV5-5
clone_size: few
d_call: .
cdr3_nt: TGTGCCAGCAGCCCCCGTGGTAGCGGCTTAGGAGATACGCAGTATTTT
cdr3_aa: CASSPRGSGLGDTQYF

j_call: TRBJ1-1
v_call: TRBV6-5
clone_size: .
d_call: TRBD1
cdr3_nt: TGTGCCAGCAGTTACCAGGGGGCAGCCGCGAACACTGAAGCTTTCTTT
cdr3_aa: CASSYQGAAANTEAFF

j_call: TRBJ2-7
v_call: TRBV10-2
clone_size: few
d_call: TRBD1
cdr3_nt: TGCGCCAGTGGGACCGGGACAGGAGCCTACGAGCAGTACTTC
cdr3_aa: CASGTGTGAYEQYF

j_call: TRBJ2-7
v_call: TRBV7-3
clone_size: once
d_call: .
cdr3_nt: TGTGCCACGAGCGCGAGGAGAGGACAACCCTACTTC
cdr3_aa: CATSARRGQPYF

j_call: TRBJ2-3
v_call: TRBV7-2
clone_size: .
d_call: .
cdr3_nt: TGTGCCAGCAGCTTAGAGGCGCAGTCACCCCTCCACTTTACGCAGTATTTT
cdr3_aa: CASSLEAQSPLHFTQYF

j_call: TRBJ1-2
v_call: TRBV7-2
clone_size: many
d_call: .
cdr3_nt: TGTGCCAGCAGCCGAGAGGCGAATGGCTACACCTTC
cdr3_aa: CASSREANGYTF

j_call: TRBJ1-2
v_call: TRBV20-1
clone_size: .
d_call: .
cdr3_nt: TGCAGTGCTATCTCCACAGGGACTAACTATGGCTACACCTTC
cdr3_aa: CSAISTGTNYGYTF

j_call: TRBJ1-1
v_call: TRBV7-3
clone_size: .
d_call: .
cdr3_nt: TGTGCCAGCAGCTCTAGCGGGGGGACCACAGATACGCAGTTT
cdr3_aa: CASSSSGGTTDTQF

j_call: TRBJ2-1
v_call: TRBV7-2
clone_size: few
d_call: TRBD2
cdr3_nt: TGTGCCAGCAGCTTTTGGCTAGCGGGGGCCAATGAGCAGTTCTTC
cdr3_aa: CASSFWLAGANEQFF

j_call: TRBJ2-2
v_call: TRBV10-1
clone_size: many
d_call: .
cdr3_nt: TGCGCCAGCAGTGAGTTTGTCAGAAACACCGGGGAGCTGTTTTTT
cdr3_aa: CASSEFVRNTGELFF

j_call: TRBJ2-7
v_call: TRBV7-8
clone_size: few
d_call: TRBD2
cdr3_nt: TGTGCCAGCAGTGGATGGAGCGGGGGCACCTACGAGCAGTACTTC
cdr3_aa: CASSGWSGGTYEQYF

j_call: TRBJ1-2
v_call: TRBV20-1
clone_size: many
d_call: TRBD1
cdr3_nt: TGCAGTGCTTCACCCCCGGGACAGATGTATGGCTACACCTTC
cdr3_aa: CSASPPGQMYGYTF

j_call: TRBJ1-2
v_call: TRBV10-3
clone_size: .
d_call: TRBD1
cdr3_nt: TGTGCCATCAGTGGTGAACAGGGGAACAATGGCTACACCTTC
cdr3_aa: CAISGEQGNNGYTF

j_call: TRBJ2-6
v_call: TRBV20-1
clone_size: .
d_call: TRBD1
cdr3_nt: TGCAGTGCTAGAGGGCTGGGACAGGAGGTTTGGACTGGGGCCAACGTCCTGACTTTC
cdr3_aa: CSARGLGQEVWTGANVLTF

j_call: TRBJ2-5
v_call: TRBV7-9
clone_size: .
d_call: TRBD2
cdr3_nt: TGTGCCAGCAGCGTAGCTACGAAGCGGGGGGCGACAGAGTACTTC
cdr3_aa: CASSVATKRGATEYF

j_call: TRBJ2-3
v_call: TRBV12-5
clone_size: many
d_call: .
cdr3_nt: TGTGCTAGTGGCCACAGGGTTAGCACAGATACGCAGTATTTT
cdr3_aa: CASGHRVSTDTQYF

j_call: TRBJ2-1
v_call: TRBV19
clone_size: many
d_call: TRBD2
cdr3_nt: TGTGCCAGTAGTGGATCCTCGGGGGGGTTTTACAATGAGCAGTTCTTC
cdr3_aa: CASSGSSGGFYNEQFF